A selection of T cell receptor beta chains follows, all from one sample in a study of blood T cell repertoires in COVID-19. TCRdb's copy holds only in-frame clones and misses some; the assay was immunoSEQ multiplex PCR. The sample has 130,000 to 150,000 clones, 80% to 85% seen once. The sample taken for sequencing was peripheral blood. Source of these receptors: a human donor in a cohort sampled during active COVID-19. CDR3s include the opening cysteine and the closing phenylalanine or tryptophan.

CASRERTGGENIQYF TRBV6-5
CASRLPTHLPYEQYF TRBV2
CATSGGEGIRETQYF TRBV24-1
CASSSPDTGGTEAFF TRBV5-1
CASSPGLAWSDTQYF TRBV2
CASSGSRGRGEQYF TRBV7-2
CASNRQGAGETQYF TRBV6-6
CASSLDGLPNSPLHF TRBV7-2
CASSQADSSYEQYF TRBV5-1
CASSYTGPGVYEQYF TRBV6-5
CASSPRVPRENIQYF TRBV7-8
CSVEEGIGSGGLQETQYF TRBV29-1
CASSYSRQEVSTF TRBV6-6
CARREPGANVLTF TRBV7-9
CASSVGIRGPKETQYF TRBV9
CASSLLGTESYNEQFF TRBV5-5